These 27 T cell receptor beta chains originate from one sample sequenced in a study of cytomegalovirus exposure and HLA in healthy donors (dated by TCRdb to 2016 to 2017). Library method: the immunoSEQ multiplex PCR assay. For the multiplex PCR, a mixture combining 60 forward primers for TCR Vbeta segments and 13 reverse primers for TCR Jbeta segments was used. In TCRdb, the immuneACCESS table is reduced to in-frame sequences with V and J assigned. These tables do not hold every clone; where another copy was compared, an unresolved V gene accounts for under half, and the others remain unexplained. The sample includes hundreds of thousands of clones, with 82% observed a single time. The ten top clones hold about 0.6% of the sample. The sequencing input was PBMCs. These receptors all come from a woman aged 40 to 50 in good health and CMV-seronegative.

The rearrangement joins TRBV5-1 to TRBJ1-5; 7 bases are a match to TRBD1. The CDR3 runs 15 residues. CDR1 and CDR2 from the germline V gene are SGHRS and YFSETQ. V gave up 0 bases and J gave up 4 bases; unmatched junction bases: 4. CDR3 nucleotides: TGCGCCAGCAGCTTGGACGGGACAGCTAATCAGCCCCAGCATTTT. Its protein is CASSLDGTANQPQHF.

The genes are TRBV19 and TRBJ1-5; 8 bases align to TRBD1. V was pared by 8 bases and J by 2 bases, with 2 bases of the junction left unmatched. The CDR3 runs 13 residues. Germline CDR1 and CDR2: LNHDA and SQIVND (reference sequence). In DNA form, the CDR3 reads TGTGCCAGTGGACAGGGCGGCAATCAGCCCCAGCATTTT. This sequence encodes CASGQGGNQPQHF.

The chain links TRBV5-4 to TRBJ1-2, with D perhaps matching TRBD1 (5 bases). Germline V gene lookup returns CDR1 SGHNT and CDR2 YYREEE (reference sequence). This CDR3 is built from 14 residues. V was shortened by 0 bases and J by 3 bases, with 9 bases between the two germline ends. CDR3 region: CASSLGGFDYGYTF. The CDR3 nucleotides read TGTGCCAGCAGCTTGGGGGGCTTCGACTATGGCTACACCTTC.

The J gene is TRBJ2-1, the V gene TRBV11-3; 11 bases fit TRBD2. V lost 2 bases to trimming and J lost 4 bases; unmatched junction nucleotides: 4. From germline, CDR1 is SGHNT and CDR2 YENEEA. CDR3 length: 16 amino acids. This CDR3 reads CASSLILAGGYNEQFF. CDR3 DNA sequence: TGTGCCAGCAGCTTAATCCTAGCGGGGGGTTACAATGAGCAGTTCTTC.

Concerning this clone itself: A junction end diverges from the germline sequence, so it may reflect a read error. The identical CDR3 is also encoded by other nucleotide sequences in the sample. The chain has TRBV19 and TRBJ1-1; D may be TRBD1 (6 bases). The CDR3 is 13 amino acids. The germline CDR1 and CDR2 sequences are LNHDA and SQIVND (reference sequence). DNA of the CDR3: TGTGCCAGCTCACAGGGAGGGGGAACTGAGGCTTTCTTT. This sequence encodes CASSQGGGTEAFF.

This clone was observed a single time. The chain employs TRBV25-1 and TRBJ2-2; D ambiguous. The CDR3 is 14 residues long. Trimming took 4 bases from V and 0 from J, leaving 6 bases between them. CDR1 and CDR2 (germline): MGHDK, SYGVNS. CDR3 residues: CASSVVANTGELFF. DNA for the CDR3: TGTGCCAGCAGTGTCGTCGCGAACACCGGGGAGCTGTTTTTT.

The V gene is TRBV7-9, the J gene TRBJ2-5; tentatively, D is TRBD1 (6 bases). CDR1 and CDR2 from the germline V gene are SEHNR and FQNEAQ (reference sequence). There are 16 residues in the CDR3. Trimming shortened V by 0 bases and J by 4 bases, and 15 bases separated the two germline ends. For the CDR3, the DNA is TGTGCCAGCAGCTTAGCGGGGGCCGGGATCGGAGAGACCCAGTACTTC. This sequence encodes CASSLAGAGIGETQYF. Complete variable domain (other parts from reference TRBV7-9 and TRBJ2-5): DTGVSQNPRHKITKRGQNVTFRCDPISEHNRLYWYRQTLGQGPEFLTYFQNEAQLEKSRLLSDRFSAERPKGSFSTLEIQRTEQGDSAMYLCASSLAGAGIGETQYFGPGTRLLVL.

This clone was picked up one time. V is TRBV27 and J is TRBJ2-7; D ambiguous. Germline CDR1 reads MNHEY; CDR2 reads SMNVEV (reference sequence). The CDR3 has 13 residues. The ends were cut back, 5 bases at V and 3 bases at J, with 11 bases in the middle. This chain's CDR3 is CASSPTVYYEQYF. The CDR3 DNA is TGTGCCAGCAGTCCAACAGTTTACTACGAGCAGTACTTC.

The chain joins TRBV28 to TRBJ2-1; 9 bases fit TRBD1. V lost 6 bases to trimming and J lost 3 bases; unmatched junction nucleotides: 9. The CDR3 loop spans 16 amino acids. Germline V lookup: CDR1 MDHEN, CDR2 SYDVKM. The CDR3 protein is CASSTVGGQGYNEQFF. CDR3 coding DNA: TGTGCCAGCAGCACCGTGGGGGGACAGGGCTACAATGAGCAGTTCTTC.

This chain links TRBV7-9 with TRBJ1-5, with TRBD1 matching 9 bases. This CDR3 contains 15 residues. The V gene's germline CDR1 is SEHNR and CDR2 FQNEAQ (reference sequence). J lost 5 bases, V lost 4 bases, and 6 bases had no gene match. Here the CDR3 reads CASSSGQGKDQPQHF. In DNA form, the CDR3 reads TGTGCCAGCAGCTCTGGACAGGGGAAGGATCAGCCCCAGCATTTT. Full variable domain (rest looked up from reference TRBV7-9 and TRBJ1-5): DTGVSQNPRHKITKRGQNVTFRCDPISEHNRLYWYRQTLGQGPEFLTYFQNEAQLEKSRLLSDRFSAERPKGSFSTLEIQRTEQGDSAMYLCASSSGQGKDQPQHFGDGTRLSIL.

This chain links TRBV29-1 with TRBJ2-7; the D gene is possibly TRBD2 (7 bases). The germline V gene has CDR1 SQVTM and CDR2 ANQGSEA. This CDR3 comprises 13 residues. Trimming stripped 4 bases from V and 3 bases from J, with 13 bases between. The DNA for the CDR3 is TGCAGCGTTGGAATAAGGGGGGGCTACGAGCAGTACTTC. As protein: CSVGIRGGYEQYF.

In its sample, this clone was seen once. The rearrangement joins TRBV9 to TRBJ2-2; 13 bases line up with TRBD2. The CDR3 spans 16 residues. Germline CDR1 is SGDLS and CDR2 is YYNGEE. The junction had 3 bases not matched to a gene; V was cut back by 7 bases and J by 0 bases. Written as DNA, the CDR3 is TGTGCCAGCGGGACTAGCGGGGCACCGAACACCGGGGAGCTGTTTTTT. Translating it yields CASGTSGAPNTGELFF.

In its sample, this clone was seen once. This chain joins TRBV2 and TRBJ2-3; perhaps TRBD1 as D (6 bases). The length of the CDR3 is 14 residues. The germline V and J ends were trimmed by 2 bases and 4 bases, with 10 bases remaining between them. In germline, CDR1 is SNHLY, CDR2 FYNNEI. The CDR3 coding sequence is TGTGCCAGCAGTGAATCTCCAGGGGCAGATACGCAGTATTTT. This gives the protein CASSESPGADTQYF.

The chain couples TRBV5-4 to TRBJ2-5, with D tentatively TRBD1 (6 bases). V lost 4 bases to trimming and J lost 3 bases, with 16 bases between them. This CDR3 has 15 amino acids. The germline CDR1 and CDR2 sequences are SGHNT and YYREEE (reference sequence). The CDR3 protein is CASSRGQSGEETQYF. The CDR3 nucleotides are TGTGCCAGCAGCAGAGGACAGAGTGGCGAAGAGACCCAGTACTTC.

The rearrangement joins TRBV11-2 to TRBJ2-3; 9 bases line up with TRBD2. The CDR3 loop spans 17 amino acids. Germline-derived CDR1 and CDR2 are SGHAT and FQNNGV. With 1 base clipped from V and 4 bases from J, the junction kept 9 bases outside the gene matches. The CDR3 region has the DNA TGTGCCAGCAGCTTAGTTCGGGCGGGGGGGAGGCCAGATACGCAGTATTTT. It yields the protein CASSLVRAGGRPDTQYF.

V and J are TRBV18 and TRBJ2-2; 9 nucleotides match TRBD1. Germline values: CDR1 KGHSH, CDR2 LQKENI. This CDR3 is built from 15 residues. With V trimmed by 3 bases and J by 4 bases, 3 bases remained unmatched. The CDR3 loop is CASSPGQGGTGELFF. In nucleotides, the CDR3 is TGTGCCAGCTCACCGGGACAGGGAGGCACCGGGGAGCTGTTTTTT.

The rearrangement uses TRBV12-5 and TRBJ2-7; perhaps TRBD1 as D (6 bases). Trimming removed 1 base at V and 3 bases at J, with 10 bases between. CDR3 length: 14 amino acids. Germline V gene lookup returns CDR1 LGHNT and CDR2 FRNRAP. CDR3 amino acids: CASGLGQEFYEQYF. CDR3 nucleotides: TGTGCTAGTGGTTTGGGACAGGAATTCTACGAGCAGTACTTC.

This clone was detected a few times. Here the CDR3 DNA reads TGTGCCAGCAGCTTACGCCTGAGGAGCTCTGGGGCCAACGTCCTGACTTTC. It translates to CASSLRLRSSGANVLTF. The gene calls are TRBV7-6 and TRBJ2-6; D is undetermined. Germline CDR1 reads SGHVS; CDR2 reads FNYEAQ. V was shortened by 2 bases and J by 0 bases, with 11 bases between the two germline ends. The CDR3 totals 17 residues.

This sequence joins TRBV25-1 and TRBJ2-5; no clear D. Deletions cut 5 bases from V and 5 bases from J, with 6 bases between. The germline CDR1 and CDR2 sequences are MGHDK and SYGVNS. The CDR3 has 11 amino acids. CDR3 in amino acids: CASSSRETQYF. CDR3 nucleotide sequence: TGTGCCAGCAGTAGTCGGGAGACCCAGTACTTC.

J is TRBJ1-5 and V is TRBV28, with D tentatively TRBD1 (6 bases). Germline CDR1 and CDR2: MDHEN and SYDVKM. This CDR3 contains 13 residues. CDR3 bases: TGTGTGACAGGTCAGGGCAGCAATCAGCCCCAGCATTTT. Amino acid sequence: CVTGQGSNQPQHF.

V and J are TRBV28 and TRBJ2-3, with TRBD2 matching over 9 bases. In germline, CDR1 is MDHEN, CDR2 SYDVKM. Losses at the gene ends were 5 bases for V and 2 bases for J; bases not matched to a gene: 5. The CDR3 spans 15 residues. The CDR3 DNA is TGTGCCAGCAGTACTTCTAGCGGGAACACAGATACGCAGTATTTT. Translation gives CASSTSSGNTDTQYF.

The chain employs TRBV5-6 and TRBJ1-2, with D perhaps TRBD1 (6 bases). The CDR3 is made up of 13 amino acids. The V gene lost 4 bases and the J gene lost 2 bases, with 9 bases spanning the gap. Germline-derived CDR1 and CDR2 are SGHDT and YYEEEE. This CDR3 reads CASSPGTNYGYTF. CDR3 coding DNA: TGTGCCAGCAGCCCAGGGACAAACTATGGCTACACCTTC.

Comments on this clone: Within the sample, other DNA sequences also encode this same CDR3. The chain carries TRBV19 and TRBJ2-7; 8 nucleotides match TRBD1. This CDR3 has 14 amino acids. Trimming at V came to 5 bases and at J to 0 bases, leaving 3 bases not matched to a gene. The germline CDR1 and CDR2 sequences are LNHDA and SQIVND (reference sequence). DNA of the CDR3: TGTGCCAGTAGTCCCACAGGGGGCTCCTACGAGCAGTACTTC. Its translation is CASSPTGGSYEQYF.

The chain uses TRBV6-1 and TRBJ1-1; TRBD1 aligns across 7 bases. The V gene's germline CDR1 is MNHNS and CDR2 SASEGT. The CDR3 consists of 14 residues. V gave up 5 bases and J gave up 5 bases; unmatched junction bases: 8. The CDR3 protein is CASSTTGRWTEAFF. In DNA form, the CDR3 reads TGTGCCAGCAGTACGACAGGGCGATGGACTGAAGCTTTCTTT.

The genes are TRBV7-9 and TRBJ1-1; D is ambiguous. The germline gives CDR1 SEHNR, CDR2 FQNEAQ (reference sequence). Trimming took off 0 bases at V and 6 bases at J, with 17 bases between the two ends. There are 16 residues in the CDR3. CDR3 DNA: TGTGCCAGCAGCTTAGCGGACGGGATGGGAATAGCTGAAGCTTTCTTT. This codes for CASSLADGMGIAEAFF.

The chain couples TRBV4-1 to TRBJ2-2; D is perhaps TRBD2 (6 bases). Trimming removed 3 bases at V and 4 bases at J, with 12 bases between. The CDR3 is made up of 15 amino acids. The germline gives CDR1 MGHRA, CDR2 YSYEKL. The CDR3 sequence: CASSQIQEGTGELFF. CDR3 DNA: TGCGCCAGCAGCCAGATACAGGAGGGCACCGGGGAGCTGTTTTTT.

This clone was detected a few times. The CDR3 DNA follows: TGTGCCAGCAGCTTGACCGGGGGGGACGAAAAACTGTTTTTT. Amino acids: CASSLTGGDEKLFF. The chain joins TRBV7-9 to TRBJ1-4; possibly TRBD1 for D (5 bases). Germline V lookup: CDR1 SEHNR, CDR2 FQNEAQ (reference sequence). This CDR3 contains 14 residues. Trimming removed 3 bases at V and 8 bases at J, with 13 bases between.